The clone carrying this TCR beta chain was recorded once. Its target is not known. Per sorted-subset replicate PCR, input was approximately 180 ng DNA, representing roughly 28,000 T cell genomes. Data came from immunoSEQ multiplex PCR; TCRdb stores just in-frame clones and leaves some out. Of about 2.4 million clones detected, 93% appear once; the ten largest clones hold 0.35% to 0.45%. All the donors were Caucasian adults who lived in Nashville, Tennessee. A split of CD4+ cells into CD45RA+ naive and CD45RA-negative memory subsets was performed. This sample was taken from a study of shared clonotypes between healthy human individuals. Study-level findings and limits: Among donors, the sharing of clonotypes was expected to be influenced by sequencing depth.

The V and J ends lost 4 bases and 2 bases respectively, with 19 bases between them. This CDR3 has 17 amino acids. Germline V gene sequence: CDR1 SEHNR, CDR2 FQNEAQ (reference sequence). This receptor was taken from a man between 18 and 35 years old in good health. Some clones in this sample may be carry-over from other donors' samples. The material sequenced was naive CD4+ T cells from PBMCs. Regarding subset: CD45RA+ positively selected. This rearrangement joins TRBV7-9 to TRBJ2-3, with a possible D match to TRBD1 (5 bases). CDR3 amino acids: CASSSFHSDRTTDTQYF. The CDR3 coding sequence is TGTGCCAGCAGCTCCTTCCACTCCGACAGAACCACAGATACGCAGTATTTT.